Listed here is a single TCR beta chain. What it binds is unknown. Per the germline V gene, CDR1 is SGHRS and CDR2 is YFSETQ. V was trimmed by 4 bases and J by 7 bases, leaving 11 bases between them. This CDR3 has 12 amino acids. This specimen belongs to a study of blood T cells in healthy people across ages. General study findings and limits: Long-lived and aged donors differed, with more naive CD4+ cells and higher diversity in the long-lived. Per-million-T-cell TCR beta diversity fell roughly linearly with age.

A second PCR, run for roughly 6 to 11 cycles, used a sample-barcoded 5' primer plus a J-beta primer mix. Tags on each cDNA molecule came from a template-switch adaptor with 12 random nucleotides. Each CDR3 protein gets one entry after TCRdb re-called the 5' RACE reads with MiXCR. In the table there are under 950,000 distinct CDR3 sequences, 20% to 25% of which are singletons. Donors gave 8 to 10 milliliters of peripheral blood apiece. The chain links TRBV5-1 to TRBJ1-2, with a weak D call TRBD1 (6 bases). The sequence was obtained from a man aged 70-80 years in good health. The sample comprised blood. The CDR3 reads CASSPRGPGYTF. The CDR3 region has the DNA TGCGCCAGCAGCCCCAGGGGTCCTGGCTACACCTTC.